The 19 T cell receptor beta chains given below trace back to one sample, sequenced in a study of blood T cells in healthy people across ages. Next came a second PCR, run for about 6 to 12 cycles, which used a sample-barcoded 5' primer along with a J-beta primer mix. TCRdb re-derived calls from the 5' RACE reads in MiXCR, one entry per CDR3 protein. Among about 580,000 distinct CDR3 sequences listed, roughly 48% were seen once. The sequenced sample consisted of blood. The receptors were gathered from an elderly man in good health.

The chain uses TRBV29-1 and TRBJ2-7; D gene ambiguous. Per germline, CDR1 SQVTM and CDR2 ANQGSEA. V was trimmed by 4 bases and J by 0 bases, leaving 7 bases between them. This CDR3 contains 12 residues. DNA of the CDR3: TGCAGCGTTGGGTCCACCTCCTACGAGCAGTACTTC. It encodes CSVGSTSYEQYF.

This clonotype was found a few times. This rearrangement joins TRBV20-1 to TRBJ2-7; 8 nucleotides match TRBD2. The V gene's germline CDR1 is DFQATT and CDR2 SNEGSKA (reference sequence). V trimming: 7 bases; J trimming: 3 bases; junction bases outside the gene matches: 8. CDR3 length: 13 amino acids. The CDR3 bases are TGCAGTGTTCCCGGGAGGGCCGGCTACGAGCAGTACTTC. Translation: CSVPGRAGYEQYF.

This clonotype has a handful of counts. J is TRBJ2-7 and V is TRBV12-3 or TRBV12-4, with 11 bases lining up with TRBD2. V was clipped by 4 bases and J by 3 bases; unmatched bases: 5. The CDR3 totals 15 residues. CDR3 region: CASSSLAGGDYEQYF. CDR3 DNA: TGTGCCAGCAGTTCCCTAGCGGGGGGAGACTACGAGCAGTACTTC.

The chain recombines TRBV7-9 with TRBJ2-1; no clear D. The CDR3 runs to 14 residues. Germline V CDR1 and CDR2: SEHNR, FQNEAQ (reference sequence). V was cut by 1 base and J by 6 bases, with 10 bases left in between. CDR3 sequence: CASSLEGSVNEQFF. The CDR3 nucleotides read TGTGCCAGCAGCTTAGAGGGCAGCGTCAATGAGCAGTTCTTC. Complete variable domain (other parts from reference TRBV7-9 and TRBJ2-1): DTGVSQNPRHKITKRGQNVTFRCDPISEHNRLYWYRQTLGQGPEFLTYFQNEAQLEKSRLLSDRFSAERPKGSFSTLEIQRTEQGDSAMYLCASSLEGSVNEQFFGPGTRLTVL.

The chain has TRBV5-1 and TRBJ2-5, with D perhaps TRBD1 (6 bases). Looked up from germline, CDR1 is SGHRS and CDR2 is YFSETQ. V was shortened by 3 bases and J by 0 bases, with 15 bases between the two germline ends. This CDR3 contains 16 residues. The DNA for the CDR3 is TGCGCCAGCAGCTGGACCGGGACATCGTACCAAGAGACCCAGTACTTC. This codes for CASSWTGTSYQETQYF.

The CDR3 protein is CASSRPTGTGDYNEQFF. CDR3 sequence (DNA): TGTGCCAGCAGCCGACCCACGGGGACAGGGGATTACAATGAGCAGTTCTTC. V and J are TRBV7-3 and TRBJ2-1; 10 bases fit TRBD1. This CDR3 comprises 17 residues. Germline V lookup: CDR1 SGHTA, CDR2 FQGTGA. V lost 5 bases and J lost 4; bases outside the gene matches: 11. Combining the CDR3 with reference TRBV7-3 and TRBJ2-1 gives the whole variable domain GAGVSQTPSNKVTEKGKYVELRCDPISGHTALYWYRQSLGQGPEFLIYFQGTGAADDSGLPNDRFFAVRPEGSVSTLKIQRTERGDSAVYLCASSRPTGTGDYNEQFFGPGTRLTVL.

The V gene is TRBV12-3 or TRBV12-4, the J gene TRBJ1-1; D remains unclear. V dropped 3 bases and J dropped 8 bases, with 10 bases sitting between them. This CDR3 contains 12 residues. The DNA for the CDR3 is TGTGCCAGCAGTTTTCCCGTTGCGGAAGCTTTCTTT. Its translation is CASSFPVAEAFF.

The chain links TRBV7-3 to TRBJ2-1; TRBD1 matches at 7 bases. V dropped 1 base and J dropped 9; count of bases not matched to a gene: 12. Germline assignment: CDR1 SGHTA and CDR2 FQGTGA. The length of the CDR3 is 16 residues. The CDR3 nucleotides are TGTGCCAGCAGCTTAAAGGCCAGGGGGAAGAGTGGTGAGCAGTTCTTC. Its protein product is CASSLKARGKSGEQFF.

This clonotype was detected only a few times. V usage is TRBV20-1 and J usage is TRBJ2-1; 9 positions agree with TRBD2. This CDR3 is 15 amino acids long. CDR1 DFQATT and CDR2 SNEGSKA come from the germline V gene (reference sequence). Trimming took 5 bases from V and 7 from J; bases not matched to a gene: 12. The CDR3 coding sequence is TGCAGTGCTGAGGGGTTCGCGGGAGGGAGTAATGAGCAGTTCTTC. Translated: CSAEGFAGGSNEQFF.

V is TRBV20-1 and J is TRBJ2-5; the D is unclear. Between the trimmed V and J ends, which lost 5 bases and 4 bases, there was a span of 14 bases. CDR3 length equals 13 residues. CDR1 is DFQATT, CDR2 SNEGSKA, per germline (reference sequence). The CDR3 region is CSASASAGETQYF. The DNA for the CDR3 is TGCAGTGCTTCGGCCTCCGCAGGAGAGACCCAGTACTTC.

The chain joins TRBV28 to TRBJ2-1; D is undetermined. Germline CDR1 is MDHEN and CDR2 is SYDVKM. Trimming took 3 bases from V and 8 from J, leaving 5 bases between them. This CDR3 is built from 11 residues. CDR3 residues: CASSLNDEQFF. In nucleotides, the CDR3 is TGTGCCAGCAGTTTGAACGATGAGCAGTTCTTC.

This chain links TRBV3-1 with TRBJ2-4; D not resolved. Germline V gene data show CDR1 as LGHDT and CDR2 as YNNKEL (reference sequence). With 0 bases removed from V and 9 bases from J, the gap between germline ends came to 12 bases. The CDR3 contains 14 residues. The CDR3 here is CASSQESGPGIQYF. The CDR3 nucleotides are TGTGCCAGCAGCCAAGAGTCCGGACCGGGCATTCAGTACTTC.

The V and J genes are TRBV3-1 and TRBJ1-1; D perhaps matches TRBD1 (6 bases). This CDR3 has 16 amino acids. Trimming removed 0 bases at V and 1 base at J, with 12 bases between. Germline V gene sequence: CDR1 LGHDT, CDR2 YNNKEL (reference sequence). The CDR3 DNA follows: TGTGCCAGCAGCCAAGATAGGAGGACAGCGAACACTGAAGCTTTCTTT. As protein: CASSQDRRTANTEAFF. The full variable domain, rest sourced from reference TRBV3-1 and TRBJ1-1, is DTAVSQTPKYLVTQMGNDKSIKCEQNLGHDTMYWYKQDSKKFLKIMFSYNNKELIINETVPNRFSPKSPDKAHLNLHINSLELGDSAVYFCASSQDRRTANTEAFFGQGTRLTVV.

This clonotype has only a few counts. The chain has TRBV30 and TRBJ2-1; D is undetermined. CDR3 length: 12 amino acids. Trimming left V 2 bases short and J 1 base short, with 3 bases between. The germline gives CDR1 GTSNPN, CDR2 SVGIG (reference sequence). DNA of the CDR3: TGTGCCTGGAGTCGGTCCTACAATGAGCAGTTCTTC. It encodes CAWSRSYNEQFF. Using reference TRBV30 and TRBJ2-1 for the parts outside the CDR3, the full variable domain is SQTIHQWPATLVQPVGSPLSLECTVEGTSNPNLYWYRQAAGRGLQLLFYSVGIGQISSEVPQNLSASRPQDRQFILSSKKLLLSDSGFYLCAWSRSYNEQFFGPGTRLTVL.

The chain employs TRBV6-2 or TRBV6-3 and TRBJ1-5; 9 nucleotides agree with TRBD1. The CDR3 length is 14 residues. After removal of 8 bases from V and 6 bases from J, the junction contained 8 bases not matched to a gene. The germline V gene encodes CDR1 MNHEY and CDR2 SVGEGT. For the CDR3, the DNA is TGTGCCAGCGGAACCCCGGACAGGGGTCAGCCCCAGCATTTT. Its translation: CASGTPDRGQPQHF.

This clonotype was seen a handful of times. V gene TRBV6-2 or TRBV6-3 combines with J gene TRBJ2-3; the D gene could be TRBD1 or TRBD2 (6 bases each). The CDR3 contains 12 residues. The V gene's germline CDR1 is MNHEY and CDR2 SVGEGT. V dropped 8 bases and J dropped 5 bases, with 11 bases sitting between them. The CDR3 region is CASERGEDTQYF. The CDR3 DNA is TGTGCCAGCGAAAGGGGGGAAGATACGCAGTATTTT.

Ten or more counts support this clonotype. The V call is TRBV29-1, the J call TRBJ2-5; TRBD2 aligns across 14 bases. From germline, CDR1 is SQVTM and CDR2 ANQGSEA. Losses at the gene ends were 5 bases for V and 5 bases for J; bases not matched to a gene: 7. The CDR3 is 15 amino acids. DNA of the CDR3: TGCAGCGTTCGGGGGACTAGCGGGAGTCGGGAGACCCAGTACTTC. Encoded protein: CSVRGTSGSRETQYF.

This chain connects TRBV5-4 to TRBJ2-3; TRBD2 matches 13 bases. Trimming took 4 bases from V and 0 from J; bases not matched to a gene: 2. The germline V gene has CDR1 SGHNT and CDR2 YYREEE (reference sequence). The CDR3 totals 16 residues. For the CDR3, the DNA is TGTGCCAGCAGCGTGGGACTAGCGGGGAGCACAGATACGCAGTATTTT. Its protein product is CASSVGLAGSTDTQYF.

This chain uses TRBV5-1 with TRBJ2-2; TRBD2 matches at 7 bases. Germline trimming cut 0 bases from V and 1 base from J; bases unmatched to any gene: 0. CDR1 is SGHRS and CDR2 is YFSETQ in the germline V gene. CDR3 length: 15 residues. The CDR3 DNA sequence: TGCGCCAGCAGCTTGGCTAGCGGGAACACCGGGGAGCTGTTTTTT. The encoded protein is CASSLASGNTGELFF.